These 18 T cell receptor beta chains originate from one sample sequenced in a study of blood T cell repertoires in COVID-19. The data were produced by immunoSEQ multiplex PCR, yet TCRdb's version contains in-frame clones alone and is incomplete. The data hold some 250,000 clones, with 84% observed a single time. Sequenced: peripheral blood. Every receptor here comes from a man aged 55 to 70 with acute or convalescent COVID-19.

CDR3 protein: CATSRGGAGGRYEQYF. The CDR3, as DNA: TGTGCCACCAGCAGAGGGGGGGCGGGGGGGCGCTACGAGCAGTACTTC. The rearrangement uses TRBV15 and TRBJ2-7; 9 nucleotides align to TRBD2. CDR3 length: 16 residues. In germline, CDR1 is LNHNV, CDR2 YYDKDF (reference sequence). V was clipped by 1 base and J by 3 bases; unmatched bases: 7.

This chain connects TRBV18 to TRBJ2-7; 11 positions agree with TRBD2. Germline lookup yields CDR1 KGHSH and CDR2 LQKENI. This CDR3 comprises 14 residues. The V and J ends lost 2 bases and 7 bases, in that order; junction bases with no gene match: 4. Here the CDR3 DNA reads TGTGCCAGCTCACCATCTAGCGGGAGGCTTGAGCAGTACTTC. Its protein is CASSPSSGRLEQYF.

The chain has TRBV3-1 (or the pseudogene TRBV3-2) and TRBJ1-5; D not certain. Trimming stripped 3 bases from V and 7 bases from J, with 10 bases between. This CDR3 is built from 13 residues. The germline CDR1 and CDR2 sequences are LGHDT and YNNKEL (reference sequence). CDR3 region: CASSQNTDQPQHF. CDR3 bases: TGTGCCAGCAGCCAGAACACAGACCAGCCCCAGCATTTT.

The chain is built from TRBV10-3 and TRBJ2-7; tentative D call: TRBD1 (6 bases). CDR1 and CDR2 from the germline V gene are ENHRY and SYGVKD. CDR3 length: 13 amino acids. Trimming removed 6 bases at V and 5 bases at J, with 14 bases between. The CDR3 sequence is CAISQTGFNEQYF. CDR3 DNA sequence: TGTGCCATCAGCCAGACAGGTTTTAACGAGCAGTACTTC.

This clone was seen more than once but under ten times. The chain combines TRBV6-1 with TRBJ1-5; D is perhaps TRBD1 (5 bases). V lost 2 bases, J lost 5 bases, and 10 bases lay in between. Germline-derived CDR1 and CDR2 are MNHNS and SASEGT. This CDR3 contains 14 residues. The CDR3 sequence is CASSENRRDQPQHF. The CDR3 DNA reads TGTGCCAGCAGTGAAAACAGGCGCGATCAGCCCCAGCATTTT.

The gene calls are TRBV6-5 and TRBJ1-2, with 7 bases aligning to TRBD1. This CDR3 is built from 13 residues. CDR1 and CDR2 from the germline V gene are MNHEY and SVGAGI. V lost 5 bases to trimming and J lost 8 bases; unmatched junction nucleotides: 8. The CDR3 here is CASSTRQGGGYTF. CDR3 bases: TGTGCCAGCAGTACTCGACAGGGCGGCGGCTACACCTTC.

The J gene is TRBJ2-3, the V gene TRBV9; D unclear. This CDR3 has 15 amino acids. CDR1 and CDR2 from the germline V gene are SGDLS and YYNGEE. The V end lost 4 bases, the J end lost 1 base, and 13 bases lay between the germline ends. The CDR3 loop is CASSPPRFGTDTQYF. As DNA, the CDR3 is TGTGCCAGCAGCCCGCCTCGGTTCGGCACAGATACGCAGTATTTT.

J is TRBJ2-5 and V is TRBV5-1; D may be TRBD2 (5 bases). CDR1 is SGHRS, CDR2 YFSETQ, per germline. The CDR3 spans 14 residues. Trimming shortened V by 2 bases and J by 2 bases, and 10 bases separated the two germline ends. CDR3 protein: CASSLLVSQETQYF. CDR3 bases: TGCGCCAGCAGCTTACTAGTCTCGCAAGAGACCCAGTACTTC.

The chain has TRBV4-3 and TRBJ2-1; D uncertain. With 1 base removed from V and 2 bases from J, the gap between germline ends came to 15 bases. CDR1 and CDR2 from the germline V gene are LGHNA and YSLEER. The CDR3 spans 17 residues. CDR3 nucleotides: TGCGCCAGCAGCCAAGCGTACGGAGAGGAGACCTACAATGAGCAGTTCTTC. Its translation is CASSQAYGEETYNEQFF.

The V call is TRBV9, the J call TRBJ2-7; TRBD1 matches at 9 bases. The germline CDR1 and CDR2 sequences are SGDLS and YYNGEE. The length of the CDR3 is 15 residues. Trimming at V came to 4 bases and at J to 5 bases, leaving 10 bases not matched to a gene. The CDR3 region is CASSPRTGERDEQYF. The DNA of the CDR3 is TGTGCCAGCAGCCCCCGGACAGGGGAGAGGGACGAGCAGTACTTC. The complete variable domain, with remaining parts taken from reference TRBV9 and TRBJ2-7, reads DSGVTQTPKHLITATGQRVTLRCSPRSGDLSVYWYQQSLDQGLQFLIQYYNGEERAKGNILERFSAQQFPDLHSELNLSSLELGDSALYFCASSPRTGERDEQYFGPGTRLTVT.

The J gene is TRBJ1-1, the V gene TRBV6-2 or TRBV6-3, with D perhaps TRBD1 (6 bases). The CDR3 runs 18 residues. The V end lost 0 bases, the J end lost 0 bases, and 17 bases lay between the germline ends. Germline V gene data show CDR1 as MNHEY and CDR2 as SVGEGT. The CDR3: CASSYSPGEGGMNTEAFF. CDR3 DNA: TGTGCCAGCAGTTACTCACCTGGGGAGGGGGGAATGAACACTGAAGCTTTCTTT.

The chain couples TRBV6-5 to TRBJ1-2; 9 bases match TRBD1. CDR1 and CDR2 (germline): MNHEY, SVGAGI. V shed 5 bases, J shed 3 bases, and the junction held 4 bases outside the gene matches. This CDR3 is 14 amino acids long. CDR3 in amino acids: CASSPWDRDYGYTF. The CDR3 region has the DNA TGTGCCAGCAGTCCATGGGACAGGGACTATGGCTACACCTTC.

V is TRBV7-3 and J is TRBJ2-7, with TRBD1 matching 10 bases. Looked up from germline, CDR1 is SGHTA and CDR2 is FQGTGA. V shed 0 bases and J 3 bases; nucleotides not matched to a gene: 2. This CDR3 is built from 15 residues. CDR3 coding DNA: TGTGCCAGCAGCTTAACGGGACAGGGGCGCTACGAGCAGTACTTC. Protein: CASSLTGQGRYEQYF.

This chain connects TRBV29-1 to TRBJ2-4, with D perhaps TRBD2 (6 bases). CDR1 SQVTM and CDR2 ANQGSEA come from the germline V gene. V lost 4 bases to trimming and J lost 8 bases, with 12 bases between them. CDR3 length equals 12 residues. Here the CDR3 reads CSVAGGDDIQYF. CDR3 DNA: TGCAGCGTTGCTGGAGGGGACGACATTCAGTACTTC.

The V call is TRBV7-2, the J call TRBJ2-7, with 8 bases identical to TRBD2. This CDR3 has 17 amino acids. Losses at the gene ends were 1 base for V and 3 bases for J; bases not matched to a gene: 11. Germline V gives CDR1 SGHTA, CDR2 FQGNSA. The CDR3 DNA is TGTGCCAGCAGCTTAGAGGGGACTAGAGTCCTAGACTACGAGCAGTACTTC. Its translation is CASSLEGTRVLDYEQYF.

The gene calls are TRBV7-9 and TRBJ1-1; perhaps TRBD1 as D (5 bases). From germline, CDR1 is SEHNR and CDR2 FQNEAQ (reference sequence). The V end lost 3 bases, the J end lost 8 bases, and 13 bases lay between the germline ends. This CDR3 is 13 amino acids long. CDR3 loop: CASSFQGPTEAFF. As DNA, the CDR3 is TGTGCCAGCAGCTTTCAGGGCCCCACAGAAGCTTTCTTT. Variable domain in full (rest from reference TRBV7-9 and TRBJ1-1): DTGVSQNPRHKITKRGQNVTFRCDPISEHNRLYWYRQTLGQGPEFLTYFQNEAQLEKSRLLSDRFSAERPKGSFSTLEIQRTEQGDSAMYLCASSFQGPTEAFFGQGTRLTVV.

The genes are TRBV3-1 (or the pseudogene TRBV3-2) and TRBJ2-7; 10 bases are shared with TRBD1. CDR1 and CDR2 from the germline V gene are LGHDT and YNNKEL (reference sequence). V shed 6 bases, J shed 3 bases, and the junction held 8 bases outside the gene matches. This CDR3 has 15 amino acids. In nucleotides, the CDR3 is TGTGCCAGCAGACTTACGGGACAGGGGTTCTACGAGCAGTACTTC. It is translated as CASRLTGQGFYEQYF.

The J gene is TRBJ1-1, the V gene TRBV28, with TRBD1 identical over 7 bases. Germline-derived CDR1 and CDR2 are MDHEN and SYDVKM. This CDR3 has 12 amino acids. V dropped 9 bases and J dropped 7; count of bases not matched to a gene: 8. The CDR3 sequence is CASKTGAYEAFF. The CDR3 DNA reads TGTGCCAGTAAAACAGGGGCGTATGAAGCTTTCTTT.